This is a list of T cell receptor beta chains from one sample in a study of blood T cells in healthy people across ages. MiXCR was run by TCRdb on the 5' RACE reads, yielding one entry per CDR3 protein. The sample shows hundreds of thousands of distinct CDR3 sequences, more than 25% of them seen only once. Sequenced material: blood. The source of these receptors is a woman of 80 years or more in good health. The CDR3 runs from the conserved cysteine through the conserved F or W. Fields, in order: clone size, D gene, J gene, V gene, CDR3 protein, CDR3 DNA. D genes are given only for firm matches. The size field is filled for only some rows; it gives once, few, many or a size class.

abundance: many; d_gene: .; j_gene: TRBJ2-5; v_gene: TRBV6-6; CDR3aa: CASSRQGRGETQYF; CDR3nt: TGTGCCAGCAGCCGACAGGGGAGGGGGGAGACCCAGTACTTC
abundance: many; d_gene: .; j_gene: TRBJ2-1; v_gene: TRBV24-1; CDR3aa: CATSDGPGTLQFF; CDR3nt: TGTGCCACCAGTGATGGACCCGGGACCTTGCAGTTCTTC
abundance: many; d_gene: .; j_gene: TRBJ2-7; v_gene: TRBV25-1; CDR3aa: CASSDGYNRAEQYF; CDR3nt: TGTGCCAGCAGTGACGGGTACAACCGCGCCGAGCAGTACTTC
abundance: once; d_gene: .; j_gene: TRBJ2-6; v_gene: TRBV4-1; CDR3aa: CASSPFGANVLTF; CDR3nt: TGCGCCAGCAGCCCCTTTGGGGCCAACGTCCTGACTTTC
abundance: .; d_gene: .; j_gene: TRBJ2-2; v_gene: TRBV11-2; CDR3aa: CASSGIGLGPGELFF; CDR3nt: TGTGCCAGCAGCGGAATCGGTTTGGGTCCCGGGGAGCTGTTTTTT
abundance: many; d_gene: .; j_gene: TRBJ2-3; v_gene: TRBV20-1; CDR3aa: CSATRPTDTQYF; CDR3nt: TGCAGTGCCACCAGACCAACAGATACGCAGTATTTT
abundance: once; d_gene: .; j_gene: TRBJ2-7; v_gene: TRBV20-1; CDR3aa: CSILGSQGKREQYF; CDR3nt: TGCAGCATCCTGGGCAGCCAGGGAAAAAGGGAGCAGTACTTC
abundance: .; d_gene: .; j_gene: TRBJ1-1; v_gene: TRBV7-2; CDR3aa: CASSVQGGWTTEAFF; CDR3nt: TGTGCCAGCAGCGTACAGGGTGGTTGGACCACTGAAGCTTTCTTT
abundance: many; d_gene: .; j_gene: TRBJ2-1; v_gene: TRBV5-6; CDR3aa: CASSAQRGDRTYNEQFF; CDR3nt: TGTGCCAGCAGCGCCCAGCGGGGGGACAGGACCTACAATGAGCAGTTCTTC
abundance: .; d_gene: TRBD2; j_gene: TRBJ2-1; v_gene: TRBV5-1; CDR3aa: CASKHSGIGNEQFF; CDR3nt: TGCGCCAGCAAGCATAGCGGGATCGGTAATGAGCAGTTCTTC
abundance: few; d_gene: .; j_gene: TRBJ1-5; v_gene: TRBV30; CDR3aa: CAWSVEGFDQPQHF; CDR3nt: TGTGCCTGGAGCGTAGAGGGGTTCGATCAGCCCCAGCATTTT
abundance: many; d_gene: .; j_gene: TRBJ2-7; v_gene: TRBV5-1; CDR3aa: CASSLAPRGANSYEQYF; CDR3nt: TGCGCCAGCAGCTTGGCCCCAAGGGGGGCCAATTCCTACGAGCAGTACTTC
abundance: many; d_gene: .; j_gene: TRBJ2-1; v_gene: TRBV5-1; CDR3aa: CASSPGRPYNEQFF; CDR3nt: TGCGCCAGCAGCCCCGGACGGCCGTACAATGAGCAGTTCTTC
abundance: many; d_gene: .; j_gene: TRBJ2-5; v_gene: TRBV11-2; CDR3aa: CASSLVGGGSQETQYF; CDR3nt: TGTGCCAGCAGCTTAGTAGGTGGGGGCAGCCAAGAGACCCAGTACTTC
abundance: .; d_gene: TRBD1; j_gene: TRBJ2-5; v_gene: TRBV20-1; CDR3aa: CSARDPPGQVFRETQYF; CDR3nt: TGCAGTGCTAGAGACCCACCGGGACAGGTGTTTAGAGAGACCCAGTACTTC
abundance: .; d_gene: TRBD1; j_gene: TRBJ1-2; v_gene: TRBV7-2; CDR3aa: CASSKTGDVGYTF; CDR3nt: TGTGCCAGCAGCAAAACAGGGGACGTTGGCTACACCTTC
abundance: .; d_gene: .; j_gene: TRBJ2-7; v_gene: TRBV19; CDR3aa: CASSINGRAYEQYF; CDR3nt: TGTGCCAGTAGTATTAACGGCAGGGCGTACGAGCAGTACTTC
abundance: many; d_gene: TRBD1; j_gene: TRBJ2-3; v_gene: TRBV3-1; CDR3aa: CASSQIGTGPTDTQYF; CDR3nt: TGTGCCAGCAGCCAAATCGGGACAGGACCCACAGATACGCAGTATTTT
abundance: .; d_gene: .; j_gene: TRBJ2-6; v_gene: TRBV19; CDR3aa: CASSTGPSGGSGANVLTF; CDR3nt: TGTGCCAGTAGTACCGGGCCAAGCGGAGGCTCTGGGGCCAACGTCCTGACTTTC
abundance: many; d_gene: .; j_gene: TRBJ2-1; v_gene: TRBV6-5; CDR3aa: CASSPLQGSIYNEQFF; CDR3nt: TGTGCCAGCAGCCCCCTGCAGGGTTCCATCTACAATGAGCAGTTCTTC
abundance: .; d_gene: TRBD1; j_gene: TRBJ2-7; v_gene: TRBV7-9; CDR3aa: CASSLAGTENTYEQYF; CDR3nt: TGTGCCAGCAGCTTAGCGGGGACAGAAAACACCTACGAGCAGTACTTC
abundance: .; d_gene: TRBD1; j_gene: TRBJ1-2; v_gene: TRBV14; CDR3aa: CASSHSGTGINYGYTF; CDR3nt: TGTGCCAGCAGCCATTCCGGGACAGGGATTAACTATGGCTACACCTTC
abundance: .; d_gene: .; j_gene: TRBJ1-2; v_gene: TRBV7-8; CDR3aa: CASSLLRRTGYTF; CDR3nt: TGTGCCAGCAGCTTACTGCGCCGGACTGGCTACACCTTC
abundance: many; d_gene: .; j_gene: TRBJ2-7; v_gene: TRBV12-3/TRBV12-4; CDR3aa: CASTKNGVNEQYF; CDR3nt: TGTGCCAGCACCAAAAACGGGGTGAACGAGCAGTACTTC
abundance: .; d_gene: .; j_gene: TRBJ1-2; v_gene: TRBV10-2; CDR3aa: CASSESTGSWGYTF; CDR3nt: TGCGCCAGCAGTGAGTCGACGGGGTCTTGGGGCTACACCTTC
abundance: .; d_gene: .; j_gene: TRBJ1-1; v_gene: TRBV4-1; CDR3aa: CASSQGRFQNTEAFF; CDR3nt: TGCGCCAGCAGCCAAGGCAGGTTCCAGAACACTGAAGCTTTCTTT
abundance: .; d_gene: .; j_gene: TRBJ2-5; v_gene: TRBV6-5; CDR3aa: CASSYFSWGAQETQYF; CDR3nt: TGTGCCAGCAGTTACTTTTCTTGGGGAGCACAAGAGACCCAGTACTTC
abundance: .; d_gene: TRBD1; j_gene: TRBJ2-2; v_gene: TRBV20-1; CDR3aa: CTNRGPNTGELFF; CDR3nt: TGTACTAACAGGGGACCAAACACCGGGGAGCTGTTTTTT
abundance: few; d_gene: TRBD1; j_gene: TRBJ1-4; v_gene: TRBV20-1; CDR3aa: CSVPTGTVATNEKLFF; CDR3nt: TGCAGTGTTCCTACCGGGACAGTGGCAACTAATGAAAAACTGTTTTTT
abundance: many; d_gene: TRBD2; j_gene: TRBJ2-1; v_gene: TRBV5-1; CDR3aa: CASSLEGSGTYNEQFF; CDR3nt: TGCGCCAGCAGCTTGGAGGGTAGCGGGACCTACAATGAGCAGTTCTTC
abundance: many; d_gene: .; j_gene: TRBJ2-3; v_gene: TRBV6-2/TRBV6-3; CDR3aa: CASSRTQGTDTQYF; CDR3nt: TGTGCCAGCAGCCGAACTCAGGGTACAGATACGCAGTATTTT
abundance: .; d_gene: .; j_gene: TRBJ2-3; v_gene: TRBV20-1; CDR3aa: CSASSDSTDTQYF; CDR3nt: TGCAGTGCTAGTAGTGACAGCACAGATACGCAGTATTTT
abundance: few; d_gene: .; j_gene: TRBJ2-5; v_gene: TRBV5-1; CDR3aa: CASSLHPRGRQETQYF; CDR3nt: TGCGCCAGCAGCTTGCACCCCCGGGGGAGACAAGAGACCCAGTACTTC
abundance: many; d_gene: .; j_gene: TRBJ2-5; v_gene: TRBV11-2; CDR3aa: CASSLARKETQYF; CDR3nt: TGTGCCAGCAGCTTGGCTAGGAAGGAGACCCAGTACTTC
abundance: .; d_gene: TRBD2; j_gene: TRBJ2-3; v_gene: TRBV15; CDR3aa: CVTSRYGGGRSSTDTQYF; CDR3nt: TGTGTCACCAGCAGATACGGGGGGGGACGATCTAGCACAGACACGCAGTATTTT
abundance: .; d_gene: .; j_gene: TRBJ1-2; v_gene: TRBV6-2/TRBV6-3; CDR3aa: CASSYGALRGSYGYTF; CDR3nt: TGTGCCAGCAGTTACGGGGCCCTGCGGGGGAGCTATGGCTACACCTTC
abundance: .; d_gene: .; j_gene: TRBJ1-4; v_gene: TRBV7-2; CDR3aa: CASSLAMGKGPEKLFF; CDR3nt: TGTGCCAGCAGCTTAGCGATGGGAAAGGGACCGGAAAAACTGTTTTTT
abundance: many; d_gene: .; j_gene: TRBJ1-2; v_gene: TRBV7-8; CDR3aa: CASSLTGTLNYGYTF; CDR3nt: TGTGCCAGCAGCCTGACCGGGACGCTAAACTATGGCTACACCTTC
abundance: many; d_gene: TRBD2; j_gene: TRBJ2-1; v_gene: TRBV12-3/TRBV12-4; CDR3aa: CASSPALAGGGEQFF; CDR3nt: TGTGCCAGCAGTCCCGCCCTAGCGGGGGGGGGTGAGCAGTTCTTC
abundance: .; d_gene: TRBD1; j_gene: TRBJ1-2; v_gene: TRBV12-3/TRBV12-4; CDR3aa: CASSSSPGTGLYGYTF; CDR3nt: TGTGCCAGCAGTTCAAGTCCCGGGACAGGCCTCTATGGCTACACCTTC
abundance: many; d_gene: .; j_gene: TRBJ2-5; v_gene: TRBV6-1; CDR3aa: CASSPTRETQYF; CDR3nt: TGTGCCAGCAGCCCTACCAGGGAGACCCAGTACTTC
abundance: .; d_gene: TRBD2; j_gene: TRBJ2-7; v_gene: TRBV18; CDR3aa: CANSQQRSSGGYEQYF; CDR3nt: TGTGCCAACTCACAACAGCGGAGTAGCGGGGGTTACGAGCAGTACTTC
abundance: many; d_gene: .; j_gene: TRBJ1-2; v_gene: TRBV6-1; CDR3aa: CASSEAMSGYGYTF; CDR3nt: TGTGCCAGCAGTGAAGCGATGAGCGGCTATGGCTACACCTTC
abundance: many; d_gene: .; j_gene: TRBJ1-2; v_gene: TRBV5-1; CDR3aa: CASSLGGQSVSYTF; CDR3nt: TGCGCCAGCAGCTTGGGAGGACAGAGTGTGAGCTACACCTTC
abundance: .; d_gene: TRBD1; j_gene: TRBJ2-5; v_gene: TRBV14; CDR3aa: CASSQDGTGKTQYF; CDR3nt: TGTGCCAGCAGCCAAGACGGGACAGGGAAGACCCAGTACTTC
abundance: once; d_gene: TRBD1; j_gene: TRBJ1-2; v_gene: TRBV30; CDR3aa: CACPGQALKESGYTF; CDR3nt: TGTGCCTGCCCGGGACAGGCGTTGAAGGAGTCTGGCTACACCTTC
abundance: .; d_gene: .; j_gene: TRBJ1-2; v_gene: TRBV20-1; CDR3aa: CSAKWAANYGYTF; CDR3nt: TGCAGTGCTAAGTGGGCCGCGAACTATGGCTACACCTTC
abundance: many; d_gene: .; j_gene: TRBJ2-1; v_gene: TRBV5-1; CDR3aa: CASSLGGGSRSYNEQFF; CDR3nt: TGCGCCAGCAGCTTGGGAGGTGGCTCTCGCTCCTACAATGAGCAGTTCTTC